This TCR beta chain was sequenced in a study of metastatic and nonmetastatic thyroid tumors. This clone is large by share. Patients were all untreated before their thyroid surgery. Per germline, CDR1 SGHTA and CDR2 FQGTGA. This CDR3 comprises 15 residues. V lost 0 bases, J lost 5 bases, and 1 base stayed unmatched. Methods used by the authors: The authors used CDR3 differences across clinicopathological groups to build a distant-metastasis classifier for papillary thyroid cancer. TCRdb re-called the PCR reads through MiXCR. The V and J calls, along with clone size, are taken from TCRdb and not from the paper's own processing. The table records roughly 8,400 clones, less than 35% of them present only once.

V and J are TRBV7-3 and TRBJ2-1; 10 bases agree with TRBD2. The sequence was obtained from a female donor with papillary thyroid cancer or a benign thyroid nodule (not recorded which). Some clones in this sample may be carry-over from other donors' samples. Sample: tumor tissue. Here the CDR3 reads CASSLTSGRNNEQFF. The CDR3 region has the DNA TGTGCCAGCAGCTTAACTAGCGGGAGGAACAATGAGCAGTTCTTC.